The 10 T cell receptor beta chains given below trace back to one sample, sequenced in a study of blood T cell repertoires in COVID-19. Assay: immunoSEQ multiplex PCR; the TCRdb copy retains only in-frame clones and omits some. The sample records tens of thousands of clones, nearly 90% being singletons. Source material: peripheral blood. All receptors derive from a woman in her forties or fifties with active COVID-19.

A word on this clone: Given the absence of the conserved phenylalanine or tryptophan at the CDR3 end, a read error is likely. No DNA is shown, since the ends of the CDR3 on it are uncertain; the CDR3 is the one TCRdb lists. The V gene is TRBV3-1 (or the pseudogene TRBV3-2), the J gene TRBJ2-7; TRBD1 is the table's D call, not checked against the DNA. The CDR3 has 11 residues if both end residues are counted. The germline gives CDR1 LGHDT, CDR2 YNNKEL (reference sequence). The chain's CDR3 is CASSQGDSPSY.

V is TRBV28 and J is TRBJ1-2; tentatively, D is TRBD1 (6 bases). Germline assignment: CDR1 MDHEN and CDR2 SYDVKM. The CDR3 runs to 14 residues. V was cut by 5 bases and J by 4 bases, with 14 bases left in between. CDR3 coding DNA: TGTGCCAGCAGTCCTAGGACAGCCTCCTATGGCTACACCTTC. Its protein is CASSPRTASYGYTF.

The chain uses TRBV7-8 and TRBJ2-3; TRBD2 matches 7 bases. The CDR3 extends over 17 amino acids. V shed 0 bases and J 1 base; nucleotides not matched to a gene: 7. CDR1 is SGHVS, CDR2 FQNEAQ, per germline. The CDR3 DNA follows: TGTGCCAGCAGCTTAGCGCTGCCTAGCGGAGGCACAGATACGCAGTATTTT. Protein: CASSLALPSGGTDTQYF.

A remark on this clone: One end of the junction does not line up with germline, which may come from a read error. The chain combines TRBV7-7 with TRBJ2-5; TRBD2 is a possible D gene (6 bases). Germline loops: CDR1 SSHAT, CDR2 FNYEAQ (reference sequence). There are 16 residues in the CDR3. CDR3 in DNA: TGTGCTAGCAGCTTAGGCCGACTAGTGCGTCAAGAGACCCAGTACTTC. Amino acids: CASSLGRLVRQETQYF.

The chain has TRBV6-5 and TRBJ2-6; D gene unclear. V gave up 6 bases and J gave up 1 base, with 10 bases separating them. The germline V gene encodes CDR1 MNHEY and CDR2 SVGAGI. The CDR3 is 15 amino acids. The CDR3 region is CASRPDNSGANVLTF. CDR3 bases: TGTGCCAGCAGACCCGACAATTCTGGGGCCAACGTCCTGACTTTC.

The rearrangement uses TRBV5-5 and TRBJ2-7; TRBD1 aligns across 8 bases. The CDR3 extends over 14 amino acids. Germline lookup yields CDR1 SGHKS and CDR2 YYEKEE (reference sequence). With 2 bases clipped from V and 6 bases from J, the junction kept 7 bases outside the gene matches. Here the CDR3 reads CASSFGQGEGEQYF. CDR3 coding DNA: TGTGCCAGCAGCTTCGGACAGGGAGAAGGCGAGCAGTACTTC.

This clone was detected once. The rearrangement links TRBV7-6 to TRBJ2-7; 10 bases line up with TRBD2. The CDR3 has 15 residues. Trimming at V came to 3 bases and at J to 2 bases, leaving 4 bases not matched to a gene. Per the germline V gene, CDR1 is SGHVS and CDR2 is FNYEAQ. CDR3 nucleotide sequence: TGTGCCAGCAGCTTGGGAGCGGGAGGGACCTACGAGCAGTACTTC. Its translation is CASSLGAGGTYEQYF.

This rearrangement joins TRBV14 to TRBJ2-1, with TRBD2 identical over 10 bases. Germline-derived CDR1 and CDR2 are SGHDN and FVKESK. CDR3 length: 16 residues. The J segment lost 2 bases and the V segment lost 3 bases, leaving 4 bases of the junction unmatched. CDR3 sequence (DNA): TGTGCCAGCAGCCAGGCTAGCGGGAGCCCCTACAATGAGCAGTTCTTC. Translated, it gives CASSQASGSPYNEQFF.

The chain is built from TRBV28 and TRBJ2-7, with a weak D call TRBD2 (5 bases). Per germline, CDR1 MDHEN and CDR2 SYDVKM. The V end was cut by 6 bases, the J end by 0 bases, with 9 bases between. The CDR3 covers 13 residues. CDR3 DNA sequence: TGTGCCAGCAGGGACTTCCGCTCCTACGAGCAGTACTTC. Translated, it gives CASRDFRSYEQYF.

V gene TRBV10-2 combines with J gene TRBJ2-2, with 8 bases identical to TRBD1. The CDR3 runs 15 residues. The V gene's germline CDR1 is WSHSY and CDR2 SAAADI. The junction had 8 bases not matched to a gene; V was cut back by 6 bases and J by 5 bases. The CDR3 loop reads CASRHFTGGTGELFF. The DNA for the CDR3 is TGCGCCAGCAGGCATTTCACAGGGGGAACCGGGGAGCTGTTTTTT.